This T cell receptor (beta chain) stems from a study of T cells of healthy individuals. TCRdb passed the 5' RACE reads through MiXCR, listing each CDR3 protein once. The sample lists about 96,000 distinct CDR3 sequences; 15% to 20% were seen once. This clonotype was recorded a few times. Germline V gene sequence: CDR1 WSHSY, CDR2 SAAADI. The CDR3 length is 13 residues. V was clipped by 4 bases and J by 1 base, with 7 bases between them. This TCR was recovered from a human donor in good health. The genes are TRBV10-2 and TRBJ1-1; D is possibly TRBD1 (6 bases). The CDR3 DNA is TGCGCCAGCAGTGGGGGACAGAACACTGAAGCTTTCTTT. This gives the protein CASSGGQNTEAFF.